This T cell receptor (beta chain) emerged from a study of PD-1 and CTLA-4 blockade in melanoma. Sequencing was performed with immunoSEQ multiplex PCR; in TCRdb, only in-frame clones are kept and a portion is missing. The repertoire holds tens of thousands of clones, around 93% seen once, with about 8.6% in the top ten. This sample comprised CD8+ T cells from peripheral blood, obtained from a patient given anti-PD-1 treatment. This TCR came from a human donor with melanoma.

As DNA, the CDR3 is TGTGCCGGGGGGGATGGTCAGCCCCAGCATTTT. Translation gives CAGGDGQPQHF. The rearrangement joins TRBV19 to TRBJ1-5; D possibly corresponds to TRBD1 (5 bases). V was shortened by 11 bases and J by 6 bases, with 11 bases between the two germline ends. The length of the CDR3 is 11 residues. Germline loops: CDR1 LNHDA, CDR2 SQIVND (reference sequence).